Following are 31 T cell receptor beta chains from one sample sequenced in a study of post-analysis software for immune sequencing data (dated by TCRdb to the mid-2010s). General findings and caveats noted by the study authors: Patients showed significantly higher frequencies than controls for roughly five TRBV segments, among them TRBV5-6, TRBV5-1 and TRBV20-1.

Their antigens remain unidentified. Library prep was done by PCR. The sample was run on an Illumina HiSeq 2500. To reduce PCR and sequencing biases, unique molecular identifiers were built into the TCR beta cDNA libraries. TCRdb ran its own pipeline on the public reads, namely fastp trimming at Q25 and MiXCR clone calling, and kept in-frame beta chains. One record per CDR3 amino acid sequence lists the most common genes and DNA. For this sample there are over 700,000 distinct CDR3 sequences; 25% to 30% appear just once. Jointly, the top ten make up roughly 0.57% of the sample. Sequenced material: blood. The receptors originated from a girl aged 10 to 17 with multiple sclerosis.

This chain joins TRBV28 and TRBJ2-5; D remains ambiguous. V was pared by 3 bases and J by 0 bases, with 8 bases between. The CDR3 consists of 14 residues. The germline V gene encodes CDR1 MDHEN and CDR2 SYDVKM. CDR3 residues: CASSFFRHQETQYF. The DNA for the CDR3 is TGTGCCAGCAGTTTTTTCAGGCACCAAGAGACCCAGTACTTC.

The chain recombines TRBV5-1 with TRBJ1-1, with D perhaps TRBD1 (6 bases). V was clipped by 6 bases and J by 0 bases, with 21 bases between them. This CDR3 region has 17 residues. CDR1 SGHRS and CDR2 YFSETQ come from the germline V gene. The DNA for the CDR3 is TGCGCCAGCACCCGTCGGCCCGGGGGGGCCATGAACACTGAAGCTTTCTTT. Translation gives CASTRRPGGAMNTEAFF.

Comment on this clonotype: A read error may produce the germline difference seen at one junction end. V and J are TRBV5-6 and TRBJ2-7; D not certain. Germline CDR1 is SGHDT and CDR2 is YYEEEE. The length of the CDR3 is 14 residues. DNA of the CDR3: TGTGCCAGCAACTTGGTCGGACCCCGCTACGAGCAGTACTTC. Amino acids: CASNLVGPRYEQYF.

CDR3 in amino acids: CASSLDWGSYNEQFF. The CDR3 DNA is TGTGCCAGCAGCTTAGACTGGGGATCCTACAATGAGCAGTTCTTC. V usage is TRBV7-9 and J usage is TRBJ2-1, with D hard to call. CDR3 length equals 15 residues. The ends were cut back, 1 base at V and 1 base at J, with 8 bases in the middle. Germline CDR1 is SEHNR and CDR2 is FQNEAQ (reference sequence).

This chain links TRBV6-2 or TRBV6-3 with TRBJ1-2; D is unclear. CDR1 MNHEY and CDR2 SVGEGT come from the germline V gene. This CDR3 is built from 15 residues. V was pared by 0 bases and J by 3 bases, with 11 bases between. CDR3 nucleotides: TGTGCCAGCAGTTACTCGATCCAGGACCACTATGGCTACACCTTC. Translated: CASSYSIQDHYGYTF.

The chain carries TRBV5-1 and TRBJ1-2; 8 bases line up with TRBD1. CDR1 and CDR2 from the germline V gene are SGHRS and YFSETQ. There are 18 residues in the CDR3. With 1 base clipped from V and 2 bases from J, the junction kept 13 bases outside the gene matches. DNA for the CDR3: TGCGCCAGCAGCTTGCATCCAGGGGGCGACGGAAGCAACTATGGCTACACCTTC. Encoded protein: CASSLHPGGDGSNYGYTF.

The sample holds a few counts of this clonotype. This chain uses TRBV18 with TRBJ2-1; a possible D gene is TRBD1 (7 bases). Trimming took off 4 bases at V and 9 bases at J, with 13 bases between the two ends. From germline, CDR1 is KGHSH and CDR2 LQKENI. The CDR3 covers 13 residues. The CDR3 DNA is TGTGCCAGCTCACTTCAGGGGGGCAGTGAGCAGTTCTTC. This gives the protein CASSLQGGSEQFF.

This clonotype was counted at least ten times. An end of the junction differs from the germline gene, which may be a read error. The rearrangement joins TRBV7-9 to TRBJ2-7; 7 bases agree with TRBD1. CDR1 is SEHNR, CDR2 FQNEAQ, per germline (reference sequence). This CDR3 comprises 15 residues. The CDR3 sequence: CASSSTGTDSYEQYF. CDR3 nucleotides: TGCGCCAGCAGCTCGACCGGGACAGACTCCTACGAGCAGTACTTC. The full variable domain, rest sourced from reference TRBV7-9 and TRBJ2-7, is DTGVSQNPRHKITKRGQNVTFRCDPISEHNRLYWYRQTLGQGPEFLTYFQNEAQLEKSRLLSDRFSAERPKGSFSTLEIQRTEQGDSAMYLCASSSTGTDSYEQYFGPGTRLTVT.

This clonotype was observed once. The chain combines TRBV6-1 with TRBJ2-5; D is possibly TRBD1 (6 bases). The V gene lost 1 base and the J gene lost 0 bases, with 12 bases spanning the gap. This CDR3 contains 16 residues. Germline V gives CDR1 MNHNS, CDR2 SASEGT. In DNA form, the CDR3 reads TGTGCCAGCAGTGAAGGGACAGTCCCGTACCAAGAGACCCAGTACTTC. Translating gives CASSEGTVPYQETQYF.

This clonotype came up once. The chain is built from TRBV6-1 and TRBJ1-5, with D tentatively TRBD1 (6 bases). The V and J ends lost 6 bases and 9 bases respectively, with 27 bases between them. Germline CDR1 and CDR2: MNHNS and SASEGT. The CDR3 totals 17 residues. The CDR3 here is CASSQGTRGAKVRPQHF. Written as DNA, the CDR3 is TGTGCCAGCAGCCAGGGGACTCGGGGGGCGAAAGTTCGGCCCCAGCATTTT.

J is TRBJ2-7 and V is TRBV20-1, with no clear D. The J call could be wrong; TRBJ2-5 is a better fit for the DNA end. The length of the CDR3 is 12 residues. Looked up from germline, CDR1 is DFQATT and CDR2 is SNEGSKA (reference sequence). The CDR3 spells CSAFGSGETQYF. The CDR3 DNA reads as TGCAGTGCTTTCGGATCCGGGGAGACCCAGTACTTC.

The chain couples TRBV11-2 to TRBJ2-1; D is possibly TRBD1 (5 bases). This CDR3 comprises 14 residues. CDR1 SGHAT and CDR2 FQNNGV come from the germline V gene. Trimming removed 5 bases at V and 8 bases at J, with 16 bases between. The CDR3 here is CASSIRRQGYEQFF. The DNA of the CDR3 is TGTGCCAGCAGCATTCGCCGGCAGGGCTATGAGCAGTTCTTC.

The CDR3 DNA sequence: TGCGCCAGCAGCTGGACCGGACAGGGTGGGGCAAACTATGGCTACACCTTC. It yields the protein CASSWTGQGGANYGYTF. This chain uses TRBV5-1 with TRBJ1-2; TRBD1 matches 8 bases. V lost 3 bases and J lost 2; bases outside the gene matches: 12. The CDR3 runs to 17 residues. Germline values: CDR1 SGHRS, CDR2 YFSETQ.

The V gene is TRBV6-6, the J gene TRBJ1-2, with D perhaps TRBD1 (6 bases). The CDR3 is made up of 16 amino acids. The germline V gene has CDR1 MNHNY and CDR2 SVGAGI (reference sequence). V gave up 2 bases and J gave up 1 base, with 14 bases separating them. Here the CDR3 reads CASSYVPGHLNYGYTF. In DNA, the CDR3 is TGTGCCAGCAGTTACGTCCCGGGACACCTTAACTATGGCTACACCTTC.

This clonotype turned up a few times. The chain employs TRBV12-3 or TRBV12-4 and TRBJ2-1; TRBD1 matches 7 bases. The CDR3 runs 15 residues. V shed 6 bases, J shed 7 bases, and the junction held 12 bases outside the gene matches. CDR3 protein: CASRLGQVNPNEQFF. The CDR3 nucleotides read TGTGCCAGCAGACTAGGACAGGTAAACCCTAATGAGCAGTTCTTC.

This clonotype was detected only a few times. The J gene is TRBJ2-1, the V gene TRBV6-1; no clear D. The CDR3 is 13 residues long. Trimming pared 2 bases from V and 6 bases from J, leaving 8 bases between. CDR1 is MNHNS, CDR2 SASEGT, per germline. CDR3 in DNA: TGTGCCAGCAGTGAACTTTCGATCAATGAGCAGTTCTTC. This encodes CASSELSINEQFF.

This chain joins TRBV5-1 and TRBJ2-5, with 7 bases fitting TRBD1. CDR1 is SGHRS and CDR2 is YFSETQ in the germline V gene. The V segment lost 3 bases and the J segment 2 bases; nucleotides outside the gene matches: 7. This CDR3 region has 15 residues. DNA for the CDR3: TGCGCCAGCAGCTGGAGGACAGGAAGGCAAGAGACCCAGTACTTC. It codes for CASSWRTGRQETQYF.

DNA for the CDR3: TGTGCCAGCAGTTTGAGAGGGAGCAACTATGGCTACACCTTC. It encodes CASSLRGSNYGYTF. This sequence joins TRBV27 and TRBJ1-2; D ambiguous. Trimming cost V 3 bases and J 2 bases, with 10 bases left between them. The CDR3 extends over 14 amino acids. CDR1 is MNHEY and CDR2 is SMNVEV in the germline V gene (reference sequence).

This clonotype has more than one count but fewer than ten. The chain has TRBV20-1 and TRBJ2-5; tentative D call: TRBD1 (6 bases). This CDR3 comprises 13 residues. CDR1 and CDR2 from the germline V gene are DFQATT and SNEGSKA (reference sequence). Trimming took off 0 bases at V and 3 bases at J, with 8 bases between the two ends. This CDR3 is CSARDHREETQYF. The CDR3 region has the DNA TGCAGTGCTAGAGACCACAGGGAAGAGACCCAGTACTTC.

The chain couples TRBV10-3 to TRBJ1-1, with 7 bases that match TRBD1. The V gene's germline CDR1 is ENHRY and CDR2 SYGVKD. With V trimmed by 6 bases and J by 2 bases, 3 bases remained unmatched. The CDR3 totals 13 residues. This CDR3 is CAIRGQPNTEAFF. The DNA for the CDR3 is TGTGCCATCAGGGGACAGCCTAACACTGAAGCTTTCTTT.

In this sample, this clonotype turned up a few times. The chain joins TRBV5-1 to TRBJ2-5; unclear D gene. Trimming left V 2 bases short and J 5 bases short, with 13 bases between. The CDR3 length is 14 residues. From germline, CDR1 is SGHRS and CDR2 YFSETQ. The CDR3 DNA is TGCGCCAGCAGCTTAAAGGGTTCGTGGGAGACCCAGTACTTC. Protein sequence: CASSLKGSWETQYF.

The gene calls are TRBV28 and TRBJ2-5; TRBD2 matches at 9 bases. V lost 8 bases, J lost 4 bases, and 17 bases stayed unmatched. This CDR3 is 17 amino acids long. Germline lookup yields CDR1 MDHEN and CDR2 SYDVKM. The CDR3 reads CASHSDPSGIGSETQYF. CDR3 nucleotide sequence: TGTGCCAGCCACAGCGATCCTAGCGGGATTGGTTCAGAGACCCAGTACTTC.

The chain joins TRBV7-2 to TRBJ2-3, with a tentative D call TRBD2 (6 bases). The germline V and J ends were trimmed by 4 bases and 3 bases, with 17 bases remaining between them. The length of the CDR3 is 16 residues. Germline CDR1 is SGHTA and CDR2 is FQGNSA. The DNA for the CDR3 is TGTGCCAGCAGCTCCCGGGGCGGGGTGGGTACAGATACGCAGTATTTT. Translating it yields CASSSRGGVGTDTQYF.

In this sample, this clonotype turned up a few times. The chain employs TRBV20-1 and TRBJ1-6, with TRBD1 identical over 7 bases. The CDR3 runs to 14 residues. Germline V lookup: CDR1 DFQATT, CDR2 SNEGSKA (reference sequence). Trimming at V came to 0 bases and at J to 12 bases, leaving 8 bases not matched to a gene. As DNA, the CDR3 is TGCAGTGCTAGAGATCGGAACAGGGGAGGACCCCTCCACTTT. Residues: CSARDRNRGGPLHF.

V usage is TRBV6-6 and J usage is TRBJ1-5; tentatively, D is TRBD1 (5 bases). V lost 2 bases, J lost 5 bases, and 10 bases lay in between. The CDR3 length is 14 residues. Germline lookup yields CDR1 MNHNY and CDR2 SVGAGI (reference sequence). The CDR3 region has the DNA TGTGCCAGCAGTTACAGGGGACGGGATCAGCCCCAGCATTTT. This translates into CASSYRGRDQPQHF.

The gene calls are TRBV5-1 and TRBJ2-4; 7 positions agree with TRBD2. Losses at the gene ends were 4 bases for V and 8 bases for J; bases not matched to a gene: 6. Germline V gene sequence: CDR1 SGHRS, CDR2 YFSETQ. This CDR3 has 13 residues. CDR3 coding DNA: TGCGCCAGCAGCCCCGGACTAGGGGACATTCAGTACTTC. Its translation: CASSPGLGDIQYF.

This clonotype has a count of ten or more. This rearrangement joins TRBV6-5 to TRBJ1-5; D possibly corresponds to TRBD1 (5 bases). V lost 6 bases, J lost 6 bases, and 12 bases lay in between. This CDR3 is built from 13 residues. Germline V CDR1 and CDR2: MNHEY, SVGAGI. The CDR3 loop reads CASRRQLGQPQHF. In nucleotides, the CDR3 is TGTGCCAGCAGGAGACAGCTCGGTCAGCCCCAGCATTTT.

This clonotype has a handful of counts. This chain links TRBV9 with TRBJ1-6, with D perhaps TRBD1 (5 bases). CDR1 and CDR2 from the germline V gene are SGDLS and YYNGEE. V was pared by 7 bases and J by 7 bases, with 15 bases between. This CDR3 spans 14 amino acids. CDR3 sequence reads: CASSLGTANSPLHF. For the CDR3, the DNA is TGTGCCAGCTCCCTGGGGACGGCCAATTCACCCCTCCACTTT.

This clonotype has more than one count but fewer than ten. CDR3 loop: CASSQEVGRTEQYF. In nucleotides, the CDR3 is TGTGCCAGCAGCCAAGAGGTGGGGAGAACCGAGCAGTACTTC. The chain employs TRBV7-2 and TRBJ2-7; weak D call: TRBD2 (5 bases). V was shortened by 5 bases and J by 6 bases, with 17 bases between the two germline ends. The CDR3 loop spans 14 amino acids. CDR1 is SGHTA, CDR2 FQGNSA, per germline. The whole variable domain, remainder taken from reference TRBV7-2 and TRBJ2-7, is GAGVSQSPSNKVTEKGKDVELRCDPISGHTALYWYRQSLGQGLEFLIYFQGNSAPDKSGLPSDRFSAERTGGSVSTLTIQRTQQEDSAVYLCASSQEVGRTEQYFGPGTRLTVT.

This clonotype was counted at least ten times. The genes are TRBV6-5 and TRBJ2-1; the match to TRBD2 covers 11 bases. V dropped 6 bases and J dropped 4; count of bases not matched to a gene: 5. Germline V CDR1 and CDR2: MNHEY, SVGAGI. The CDR3 runs 15 residues. The CDR3 DNA sequence: TGTGCCAGCAGGCCGGGACTAGCGGTGTACAATGAGCAGTTCTTC. This gives the protein CASRPGLAVYNEQFF.

J is TRBJ2-3 and V is TRBV20-1; TRBD2 matches at 12 bases. With V trimmed by 3 bases and J by 0 bases, 4 bases remained unmatched. This CDR3 has 16 residues. Looked up from germline, CDR1 is DFQATT and CDR2 is SNEGSKA (reference sequence). The CDR3 DNA follows: TGCAGTGCTAGGGGACTAGCGGGCCCTAGCACAGATACGCAGTATTTT. Encoded protein: CSARGLAGPSTDTQYF.